This TCR beta chain stems from a study of cytomegalovirus exposure and HLA in healthy donors. The V and J ends lost 3 bases and 8 bases respectively, with 13 bases between them. Looked up from germline, CDR1 is SNHLY and CDR2 is FYNNEI. This CDR3 is 13 amino acids long. Measured with immunoSEQ multiplex PCR; TCRdb has only the in-frame clones, and not every one. This sample has some 350,000 clones, with roughly 87% found just once. This sequence was found in a young woman in good health and CMV-seropositive. The sample was PBMCs. This chain connects TRBV2 to TRBJ1-2; D unresolved. The chain's CDR3 is CASSDGVSGGYTF. The CDR3 DNA reads as TGTGCCAGCAGTGACGGGGTTTCCGGAGGCTACACCTTC.